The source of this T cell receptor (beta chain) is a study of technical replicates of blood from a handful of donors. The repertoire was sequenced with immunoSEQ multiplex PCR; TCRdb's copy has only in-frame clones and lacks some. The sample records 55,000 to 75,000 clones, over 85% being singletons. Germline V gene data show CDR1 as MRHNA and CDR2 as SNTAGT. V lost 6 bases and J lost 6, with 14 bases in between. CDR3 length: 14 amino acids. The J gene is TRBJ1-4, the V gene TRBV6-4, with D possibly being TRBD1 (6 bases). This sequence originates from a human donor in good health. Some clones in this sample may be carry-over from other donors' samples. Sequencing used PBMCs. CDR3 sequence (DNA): TGTGCCAGCAGCCACAGGGTGGGCCATGAAAAACTGTTTTTT. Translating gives CASSHRVGHEKLFF.